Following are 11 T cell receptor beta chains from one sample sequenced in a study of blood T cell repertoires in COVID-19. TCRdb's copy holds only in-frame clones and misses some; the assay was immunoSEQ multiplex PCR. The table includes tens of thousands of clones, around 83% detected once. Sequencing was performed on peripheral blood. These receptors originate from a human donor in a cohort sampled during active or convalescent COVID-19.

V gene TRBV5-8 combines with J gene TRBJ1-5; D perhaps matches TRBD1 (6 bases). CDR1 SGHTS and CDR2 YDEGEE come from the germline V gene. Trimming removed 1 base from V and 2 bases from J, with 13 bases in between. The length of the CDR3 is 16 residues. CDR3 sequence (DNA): TGTGCCAGCAGCTTGAAGGGGGGGGTTGGCAATCAGCCCCAGCATTTT. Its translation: CASSLKGGVGNQPQHF.

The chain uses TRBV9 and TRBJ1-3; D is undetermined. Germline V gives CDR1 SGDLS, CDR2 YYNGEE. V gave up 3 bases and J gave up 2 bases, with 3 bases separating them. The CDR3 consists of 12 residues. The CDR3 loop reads CASSAAGNTIYF. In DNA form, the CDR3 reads TGTGCCAGCAGCGCGGCTGGAAACACCATATATTTT.

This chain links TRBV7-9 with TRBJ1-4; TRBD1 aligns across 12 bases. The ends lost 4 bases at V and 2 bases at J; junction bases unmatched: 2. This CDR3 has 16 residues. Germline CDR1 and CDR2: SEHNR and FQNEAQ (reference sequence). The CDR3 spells CASSWGQGATNEKLFF. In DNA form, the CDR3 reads TGTGCCAGCAGCTGGGGACAGGGGGCTACTAATGAAAAACTGTTTTTT.

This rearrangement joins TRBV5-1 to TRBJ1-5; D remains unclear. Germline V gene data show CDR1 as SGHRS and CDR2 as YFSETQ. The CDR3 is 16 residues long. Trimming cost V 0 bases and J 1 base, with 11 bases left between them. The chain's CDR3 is CASSLGGSLSNQPQHF. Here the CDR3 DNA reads TGCGCCAGCAGCTTGGGCGGCTCTCTCAGCAATCAGCCCCAGCATTTT.

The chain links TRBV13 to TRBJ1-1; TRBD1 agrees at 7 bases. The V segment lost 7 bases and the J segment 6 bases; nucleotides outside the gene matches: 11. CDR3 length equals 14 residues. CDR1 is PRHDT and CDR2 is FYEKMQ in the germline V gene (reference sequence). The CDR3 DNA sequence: TGTGCCAGCATGAGGGGGCAGGTAAGCTCTGAAGCTTTCTTT. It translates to CASMRGQVSSEAFF.

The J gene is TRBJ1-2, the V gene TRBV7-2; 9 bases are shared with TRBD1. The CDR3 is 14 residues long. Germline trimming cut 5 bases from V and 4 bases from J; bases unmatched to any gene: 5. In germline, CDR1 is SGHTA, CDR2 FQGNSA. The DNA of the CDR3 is TGTGCCAGCAGCGACCGGGACAGGGTCTATGGCTACACCTTC. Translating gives CASSDRDRVYGYTF.

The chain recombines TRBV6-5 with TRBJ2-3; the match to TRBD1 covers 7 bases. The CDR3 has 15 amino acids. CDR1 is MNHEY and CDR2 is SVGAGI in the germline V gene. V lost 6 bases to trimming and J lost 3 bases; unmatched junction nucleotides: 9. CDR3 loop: CASSHGTVRTDTQYF. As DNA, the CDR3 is TGTGCCAGCAGCCACGGGACAGTGAGGACAGATACGCAGTATTTT.

CDR3 sequence reads: CASSPGGADTQYF. The CDR3 DNA reads TGTGCCAGCAGCCCTGGCGGGGCAGATACGCAGTATTTT. The gene calls are TRBV12-3 or TRBV12-4 and TRBJ2-3, with a tentative D call TRBD2 (6 bases). V gave up 6 bases and J gave up 4 bases, with 11 bases separating them. The CDR3 is made up of 13 amino acids.

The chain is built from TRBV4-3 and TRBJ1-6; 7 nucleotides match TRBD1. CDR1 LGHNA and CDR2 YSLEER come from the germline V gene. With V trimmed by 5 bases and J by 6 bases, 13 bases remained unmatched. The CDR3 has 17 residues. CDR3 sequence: CASSKPGGGAFNSPLHF. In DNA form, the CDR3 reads TGCGCCAGCAGCAAACCCGGAGGGGGCGCCTTTAATTCACCCCTCCACTTT.

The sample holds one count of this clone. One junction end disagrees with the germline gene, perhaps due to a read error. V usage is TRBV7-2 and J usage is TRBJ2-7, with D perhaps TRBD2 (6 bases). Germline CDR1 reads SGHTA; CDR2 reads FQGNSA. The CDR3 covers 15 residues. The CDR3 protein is CASSLAGTLLSEQYF. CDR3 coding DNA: TGTGCCAGCAGCCTAGCCGGGACTTTACTCTCCGAGCAGTACTTC.

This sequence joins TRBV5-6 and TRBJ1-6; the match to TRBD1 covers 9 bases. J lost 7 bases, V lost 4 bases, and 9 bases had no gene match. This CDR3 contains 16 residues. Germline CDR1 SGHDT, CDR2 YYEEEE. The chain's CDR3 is CASSTYWTGANSPLHF. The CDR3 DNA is TGTGCCAGCAGCACCTATTGGACAGGGGCGAATTCACCCCTCCACTTT.